This T cell receptor beta chain was captured in a study of blood T cell repertoires in COVID-19. For the study at large: Collection of acute and convalescent COVID-19 samples took place in the United States, Italy and Spain. PBMCs, B-cell-depleted T cells, or T cells provided the cDNA or gDNA that made up the material.

Per the original data handling: Counts of nucleated cells, estimated from reference gene primer amplification, were obtained. Only in-frame clones appear in the TCRdb table, and some are missing; sequencing was by immunoSEQ multiplex PCR. Clonal size and the V and J genes are those of that table, whereas D and trimming came from the DNA. Of fewer than 250,000 clones in the sample, 84% are singletons; the top ten hold 5% to 6.5%. CDR3 length: 14 residues. Germline V gene lookup returns CDR1 SGDLS and CDR2 YYNGEE. The V end lost 4 bases, the J end lost 4 bases, and 13 bases lay between the germline ends.

The clonotype originates from a woman aged 65 to 85 with active or convalescent COVID-19. This chain uses TRBV9 with TRBJ2-3; TRBD2 is a possible D gene (6 bases). The sequencing sample was made of peripheral blood. The CDR3 DNA reads TGTGCCAGCAGCCCTCACGGGAGCCCAGATACGCAGTATTTT. It yields the protein CASSPHGSPDTQYF.